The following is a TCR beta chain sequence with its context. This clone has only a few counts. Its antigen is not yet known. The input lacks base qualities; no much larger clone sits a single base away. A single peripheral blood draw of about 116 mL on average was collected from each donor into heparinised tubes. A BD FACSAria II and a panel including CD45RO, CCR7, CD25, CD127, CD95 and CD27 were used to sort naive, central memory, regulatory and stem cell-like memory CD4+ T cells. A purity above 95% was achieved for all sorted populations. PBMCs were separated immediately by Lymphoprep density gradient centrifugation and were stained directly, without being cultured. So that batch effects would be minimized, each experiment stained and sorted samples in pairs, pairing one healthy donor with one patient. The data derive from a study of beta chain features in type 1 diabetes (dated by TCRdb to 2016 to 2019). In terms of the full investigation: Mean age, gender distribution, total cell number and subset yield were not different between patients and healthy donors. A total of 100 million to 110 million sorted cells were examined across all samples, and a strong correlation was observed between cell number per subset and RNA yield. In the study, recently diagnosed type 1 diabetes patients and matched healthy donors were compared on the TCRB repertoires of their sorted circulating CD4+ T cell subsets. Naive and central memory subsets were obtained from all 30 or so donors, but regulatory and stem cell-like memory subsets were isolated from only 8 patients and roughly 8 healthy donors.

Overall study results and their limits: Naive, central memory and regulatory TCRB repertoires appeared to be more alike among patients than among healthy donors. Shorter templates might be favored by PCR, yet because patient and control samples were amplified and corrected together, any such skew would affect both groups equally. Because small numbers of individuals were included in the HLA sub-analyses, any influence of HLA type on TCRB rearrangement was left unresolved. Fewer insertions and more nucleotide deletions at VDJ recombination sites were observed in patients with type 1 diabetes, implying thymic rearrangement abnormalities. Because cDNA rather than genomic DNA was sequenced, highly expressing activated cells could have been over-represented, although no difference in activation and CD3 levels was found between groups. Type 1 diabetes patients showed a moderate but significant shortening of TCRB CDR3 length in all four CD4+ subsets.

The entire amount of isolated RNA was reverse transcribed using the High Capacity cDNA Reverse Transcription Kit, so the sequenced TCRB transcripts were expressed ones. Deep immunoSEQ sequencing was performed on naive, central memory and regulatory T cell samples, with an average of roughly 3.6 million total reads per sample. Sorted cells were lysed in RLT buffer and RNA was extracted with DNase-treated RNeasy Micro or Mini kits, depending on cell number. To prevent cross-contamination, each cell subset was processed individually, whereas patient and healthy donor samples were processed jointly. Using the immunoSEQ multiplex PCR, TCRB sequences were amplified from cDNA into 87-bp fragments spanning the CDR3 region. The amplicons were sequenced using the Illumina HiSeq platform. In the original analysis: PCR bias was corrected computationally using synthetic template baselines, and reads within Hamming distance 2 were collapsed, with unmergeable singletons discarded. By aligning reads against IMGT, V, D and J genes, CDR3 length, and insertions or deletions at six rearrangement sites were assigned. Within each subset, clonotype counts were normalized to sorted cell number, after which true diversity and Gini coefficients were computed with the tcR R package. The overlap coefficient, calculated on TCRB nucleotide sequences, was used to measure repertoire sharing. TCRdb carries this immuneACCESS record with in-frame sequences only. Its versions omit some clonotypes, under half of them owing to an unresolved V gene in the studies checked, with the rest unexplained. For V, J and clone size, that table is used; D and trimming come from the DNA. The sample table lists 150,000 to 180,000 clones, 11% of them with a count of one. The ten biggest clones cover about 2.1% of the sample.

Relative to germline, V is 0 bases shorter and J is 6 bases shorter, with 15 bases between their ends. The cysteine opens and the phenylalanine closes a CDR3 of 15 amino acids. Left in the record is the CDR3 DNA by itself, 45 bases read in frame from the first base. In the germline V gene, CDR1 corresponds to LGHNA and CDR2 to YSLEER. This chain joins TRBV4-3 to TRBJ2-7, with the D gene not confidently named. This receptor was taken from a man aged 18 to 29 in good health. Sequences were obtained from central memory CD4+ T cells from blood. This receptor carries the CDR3 CASSQDHNRRREQYF. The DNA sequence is TGCGCCAGCAGCCAAGATCATAACAGAAGGCGCGAGCAGTACTTC.